The subject of this entry is one T cell receptor (beta chain). The antigen is undetermined. This entry comes from a study of shared clonotypes between healthy human individuals. Study background: Per-donor plates numbered three CD4 naive, three CD4 memory, two CD8 naive and one CD8 memory. Overall study findings and caveats: Among donors, the sharing of clonotypes was expected to be influenced by sequencing depth. Represented diversity (both genetic and exposure-history) was limited by the small number of donors. Sample collection involved blood only; tissue repertoires are likely different.

The repertoire was sequenced with immunoSEQ multiplex PCR; TCRdb's copy has only in-frame clones and lacks some. The table has some 630,000 clones, about 95% seen once. Naive CD8 isolation took CD45RO-negative cells positively selected for CCR7 and excluded terminally differentiated effector memory CD45RA+ cells. Sequenced material: naive CD8+ T cells sorted from blood. The sequence was collected from a woman aged 25 to 45 in good health.

DNA of the CDR3: TGTGCCAGCAGTGAAACTTTGGGAGGGAATGAGCAGTACTTC. Its protein product is CASSETLGGNEQYF. This chain joins TRBV2 and TRBJ2-7; TRBD2 matches at 7 bases. With V trimmed by 2 bases and J by 7 bases, 8 bases remained unmatched. The CDR3 has 14 amino acids. CDR1 SNHLY and CDR2 FYNNEI come from the germline V gene. The full variable domain, its missing parts supplied by reference TRBV2 and TRBJ2-7, is EPEVTQTPSHQVTQMGQEVILRCVPISNHLYFYWYRQILGQKVEFLVSFYNNEISEKSEIFDDQFSVERPDGSNFTLKIRSTKLEDSAMYFCASSETLGGNEQYFGPGTRLTVT.